The T cell receptor (beta chain) described here comes from a study of cytomegalovirus exposure and HLA in healthy donors. Background on the study: Out of 300 to 500 genotyped donors, less than 85% belonged to the Caucasian-associated ancestry cluster.

Overall study results and limits: It was 160 or so TCR beta chains that were listed as cytomegalovirus-associated. Of the V segments, some could not be distinguished, including TRBV6-2 and TRBV6-3, and were excluded.

Comments on this clone: As yet, its antigen is unknown.

The primer mix had 60 Vbeta and 13 Jbeta primers. In the original processing: In a later analysis, roughly 11 million of around 75 million unique beta chains occurred in at least two donors. TCRdb's copy holds only in-frame clones and misses some; the assay was immunoSEQ multiplex PCR. Clone size and the V and J calls come from that table; the DNA yielded D and trimming. The sample yields around 170,000 clones, about four fifths seen once. Trimming at V came to 3 bases and at J to 4 bases, leaving 15 bases not matched to a gene. Germline V CDR1 and CDR2: LGHNA, YSLEER. CDR3 length: 18 residues. The sample was PBMCs. This receptor was taken from a woman in her forties or fifties in good health and CMV-seropositive. The chain is built from TRBV4-3 and TRBJ1-3; 7 nucleotides agree with TRBD1. CDR3 amino acids: CASSHDGTASLAGNTIYF. The CDR3 DNA reads as TGCGCCAGCAGCCACGACGGGACAGCCTCTCTGGCGGGAAACACCATATATTTT.